These 13 T cell receptor beta chains share one sample of origin, sequenced in a study of early T cells in non-severe SARS-CoV-2 infection. Each CDR3 protein gets one entry after TCRdb re-called the 5' RACE reads with MiXCR. The sample includes tens of thousands of distinct CDR3 sequences, approximately 6.2% of them seen just once. The sample in question was whole blood, obtained at baseline. These receptors were obtained from an adult who was a healthcare worker with PCR-confirmed SARS-CoV-2 infection or an uninfected control (not recorded which).

Many counts were recorded for this clonotype. This sequence joins TRBV4-2 and TRBJ2-7, with D possibly TRBD2 on 6 matching bases. The CDR3 has 16 residues. Germline V CDR1 and CDR2: LGHNA, YNFKEQ. Trimming shortened V by 0 bases and J by 2 bases, and 14 bases separated the two germline ends. CDR3 amino acids: CASSQDPLAQTYEQYF. The DNA of the CDR3 is TGTGCCAGCAGCCAAGATCCGCTAGCGCAGACCTACGAGCAGTACTTC.

This clonotype was detected ten times or more. V is TRBV29-1 and J is TRBJ2-2, with D perhaps matching TRBD1 (5 bases). V was shortened by 3 bases and J by 5 bases, with 10 bases between the two germline ends. The CDR3 totals 13 residues. Germline V lookup: CDR1 SQVTM, CDR2 ANQGSEA. The CDR3 region is CSVDQGNTGELFF. The CDR3, as DNA: TGCAGCGTTGATCAGGGAAATACCGGGGAGCTGTTTTTT.

This clonotype was counted ten times or more. The rearrangement links TRBV5-1 to TRBJ2-7, with 9 bases that match TRBD1. CDR1 SGHRS and CDR2 YFSETQ come from the germline V gene. The V and J ends lost 3 bases and 3 bases, in that order; junction bases with no gene match: 1. CDR3 size: 13 residues. CDR3 coding DNA: TGCGCCAGCAGCTCGGGACAGGGCTACGAGCAGTACTTC. This translates into CASSSGQGYEQYF.

This clonotype was detected many times. The chain carries TRBV9 and TRBJ2-1; 8 bases are a match to TRBD1. The V gene's germline CDR1 is SGDLS and CDR2 YYNGEE. V trimming: 0 bases; J trimming: 8 bases; junction bases outside the gene matches: 7. The CDR3 is made up of 15 amino acids. CDR3 region: CASSVVGTGVDEQFF. In DNA form, the CDR3 reads TGTGCCAGCAGCGTAGTTGGGACAGGAGTCGATGAGCAGTTCTTC.

The CDR3 here is CASSYARDTPLHF. The CDR3 nucleotides are TGTGCCAGCAGTTACGCCAGAGACACACCCCTCCACTTT. V and J are TRBV6-5 and TRBJ1-6; D gene ambiguous. Germline-derived CDR1 and CDR2 are MNHEY and SVGAGI. The CDR3 totals 13 residues. The V end lost 2 bases, the J end lost 11 bases, and 10 bases lay between the germline ends.

The gene calls are TRBV4-2 and TRBJ2-7; 10 bases line up with TRBD2. There are 15 residues in the CDR3. The V segment lost 1 base and the J segment 2 bases; nucleotides outside the gene matches: 2. Germline V gene data show CDR1 as LGHNA and CDR2 as YNFKEQ. CDR3 protein: CASSQGTSGAYEQYF. The CDR3, as DNA: TGTGCCAGCAGCCAAGGAACTAGCGGGGCCTACGAGCAGTACTTC.

This clonotype was counted at least ten times. The chain is built from TRBV19 and TRBJ2-3; D is possibly TRBD1 (7 bases). Deletions cut 6 bases from V and 3 bases from J, with 16 bases between. This CDR3 is built from 15 residues. In germline, CDR1 is LNHDA, CDR2 SQIVND (reference sequence). The DNA for the CDR3 is TGTGCCAGTAGCAGGGGGGTAGCGGTTACAGATACGCAGTATTTT. This sequence encodes CASSRGVAVTDTQYF.

This clonotype was seen a handful of times. V usage is TRBV5-1 and J usage is TRBJ2-1; 12 nucleotides match TRBD1. Trimming took 5 bases from V and 6 from J; bases not matched to a gene: 3. The length of the CDR3 is 14 residues. Germline V CDR1 and CDR2: SGHRS, YFSETQ. In DNA form, the CDR3 reads TGCGCCAGCAGTCGGGGACAGGGGGCCAATGAGCAGTTCTTC. Encoded protein: CASSRGQGANEQFF.

This clonotype occurred a few times. The rearrangement uses TRBV11-1 and TRBJ2-1; no clear D gene. The CDR3 consists of 12 residues. V was trimmed by 5 bases and J by 10 bases, leaving 12 bases between them. CDR1 and CDR2 (germline): SGHAT, FQDESV (reference sequence). The chain's CDR3 is CASSPRHREQFF. CDR3 coding DNA: TGTGCCAGCAGCCCTAGACACAGAGAGCAGTTCTTC.

This clonotype was observed many times. The chain carries TRBV3-1 and TRBJ1-2; a possible D gene is TRBD1 (6 bases). Trimming pared 1 base from V and 8 bases from J, leaving 14 bases between. From germline, CDR1 is LGHDT and CDR2 YNNKEL (reference sequence). This CDR3 is built from 14 residues. CDR3 coding DNA: TGTGCCAGCAGCCAAGGGTCGGGGGGGCCCGGCTACACCTTC. Translating it yields CASSQGSGGPGYTF.

This clonotype has ten or more counts. V gene TRBV5-1 combines with J gene TRBJ2-5, with D possibly TRBD1 on 5 matching bases. This CDR3 is built from 14 residues. Germline loops: CDR1 SGHRS, CDR2 YFSETQ. The germline V and J ends were trimmed by 0 bases and 5 bases, with 11 bases remaining between them. In nucleotides, the CDR3 is TGCGCCAGCAGCTTGGGGGGCGTCGGGGAGACCCAGTACTTC. It translates to CASSLGGVGETQYF. Using reference TRBV5-1 and TRBJ2-5 for the parts outside the CDR3, the full variable domain is KAGVTQTPRYLIKTRGQQVTLSCSPISGHRSVSWYQQTPGQGLQFLFEYFSETQRNKGNFPGRFSGRQFSNSRSEMNVSTLELGDSALYLCASSLGGVGETQYFGPGTRLLVL.

In its sample, this clonotype was seen many times. The chain combines TRBV11-2 with TRBJ2-3, with D unclear. CDR3 length: 15 residues. Per the germline V gene, CDR1 is SGHAT and CDR2 is FQNNGV. Between the trimmed V and J ends, which lost 5 bases and 5 bases, there was a span of 17 bases. In DNA form, the CDR3 reads TGTGCCAGCAGCGGCCGCTGGTTCTTAGGAGATACGCAGTATTTT. As protein: CASSGRWFLGDTQYF.

V gene TRBV7-2 combines with J gene TRBJ2-3; D gene uncertain. CDR3 length equals 12 residues. V was shortened by 5 bases and J by 2 bases, with 5 bases between the two germline ends. Germline V gives CDR1 SGHTA, CDR2 FQGNSA. The CDR3: CASSLLTDTQYF. DNA of the CDR3: TGTGCCAGCAGCCTACTCACAGATACGCAGTATTTT.